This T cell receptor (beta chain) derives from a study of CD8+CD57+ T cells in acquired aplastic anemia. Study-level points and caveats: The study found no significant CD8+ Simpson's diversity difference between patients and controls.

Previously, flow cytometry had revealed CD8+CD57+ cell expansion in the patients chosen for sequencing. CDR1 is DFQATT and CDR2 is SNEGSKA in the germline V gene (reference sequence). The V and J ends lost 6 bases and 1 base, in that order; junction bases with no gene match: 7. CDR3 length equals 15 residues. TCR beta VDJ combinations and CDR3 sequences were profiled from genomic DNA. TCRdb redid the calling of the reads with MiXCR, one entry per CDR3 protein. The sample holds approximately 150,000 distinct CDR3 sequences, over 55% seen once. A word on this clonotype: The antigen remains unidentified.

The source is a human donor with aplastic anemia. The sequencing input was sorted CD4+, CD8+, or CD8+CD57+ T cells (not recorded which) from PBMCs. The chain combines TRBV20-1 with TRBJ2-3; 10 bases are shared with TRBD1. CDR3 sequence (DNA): TGCAGTGCCAGCAGTGGGACAGGGGGCACAGATACGCAGTATTTT. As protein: CSASSGTGGTDTQYF.